Below are 21 T cell receptor beta chains sequenced from a single sample in a study of T-cell memory formation after mild COVID-19. MiXCR, applied by TCRdb to the 5' RACE reads, yields one record per CDR3 protein. The table lists roughly 160,000 distinct CDR3 sequences, 10% to 15% of them singletons. The sequencing input was PBMCs or a T cell subset sorted from them (not recorded which). The receptor source for this set is a man in his late teens or twenties who had mild COVID-19 (a few samples of this study predate the infection). Cell type and time point are not known.

V and J are TRBV11-2 and TRBJ2-5, with a tentative D call TRBD2 (5 bases). V dropped 5 bases and J dropped 5 bases, with 12 bases sitting between them. Germline-derived CDR1 and CDR2 are SGHAT and FQNNGV. This CDR3 is 13 amino acids long. The CDR3 loop is CASSRGVVETQYF. The CDR3, as DNA: TGTGCCAGCAGCCGGGGAGTAGTCGAGACCCAGTACTTC.

The J gene is TRBJ2-6, the V gene TRBV5-1; D not resolved. With 7 bases removed from V and 4 bases from J, the gap between germline ends came to 9 bases. The length of the CDR3 is 13 residues. Germline V lookup: CDR1 SGHRS, CDR2 YFSETQ. CDR3 sequence reads: CASQEAGANVLTF. The DNA of the CDR3 is TGCGCCAGCCAAGAGGCGGGGGCCAACGTCCTGACTTTC.

This clonotype was picked up many times. The CDR3 DNA sequence: TGCAGCGTAGTCAGACTGCTCGGGGGGACTGAAGCTTTCTTT. Its protein product is CSVVRLLGGTEAFF. The chain carries TRBV29-1 and TRBJ1-1; D might be TRBD1 (5 bases). The germline CDR1 and CDR2 sequences are SQVTM and ANQGSEA. The length of the CDR3 is 14 residues. V was clipped by 6 bases and J by 5 bases, with 19 bases between them.

This clonotype was seen only a few times. The chain couples TRBV25-1 to TRBJ2-5; 7 bases map to TRBD2. The V gene end was trimmed by 3 bases and the J gene end by 5 bases; junction bases not matched to a gene: 6. Germline assignment: CDR1 MGHDK and CDR2 SYGVNS. The CDR3 has 14 amino acids. CDR3 nucleotides: TGTGCCAGCAGTGAGGCGGGGGAGAGGGAGACCCAGTACTTC. It yields the protein CASSEAGERETQYF.

The chain employs TRBV20-1 and TRBJ2-7; TRBD1 matches at 10 bases. The J segment lost 7 bases and the V segment lost 5 bases, leaving 5 bases of the junction unmatched. The CDR3 spans 12 residues. In germline, CDR1 is DFQATT, CDR2 SNEGSKA (reference sequence). The CDR3 protein is CSAWDRGEEQYF. As DNA, the CDR3 is TGCAGTGCTTGGGACAGGGGTGAAGAGCAGTACTTC.

The gene calls are TRBV6-5 and TRBJ1-2, with a weak D call TRBD1 (5 bases). This CDR3 has 17 amino acids. V was pared by 2 bases and J by 3 bases, with 19 bases between. In germline, CDR1 is MNHEY, CDR2 SVGAGI. This CDR3 reads CASSYETYPGGYYGYTF. Written as DNA, the CDR3 is TGTGCCAGCAGTTACGAAACCTATCCTGGGGGATACTATGGCTACACCTTC.

This clonotype turned up a few times. The chain recombines TRBV12-3 or TRBV12-4 with TRBJ2-5; D uncertain. The V end was cut by 4 bases, the J end by 5 bases, with 14 bases between. The CDR3 is 14 residues long. The chain's CDR3 is CASSYNDPVETQYF. CDR3 DNA sequence: TGTGCCAGCAGTTATAATGACCCAGTTGAGACCCAGTACTTC.

This clonotype was observed a handful of times. An end of the junction differs from the germline gene, which may be a read error. V and J are TRBV20-1 and TRBJ1-5; D uncertain. CDR3 length: 13 amino acids. CDR1 is DFQATT, CDR2 SNEGSKA, per germline (reference sequence). In DNA form, the CDR3 reads TGCAGTGCCAGAGGCCCAGCTTATCAGCCCCAGCATTTT. Its protein is CSARGPAYQPQHF.

The gene calls are TRBV7-3 and TRBJ1-1, with D unresolved. The CDR3 is 13 amino acids. Germline V CDR1 and CDR2: SGHTA, FQGTGA. The ends were cut back, 3 bases at V and 1 base at J, with 6 bases in the middle. CDR3 loop: CASSFRRNTEAFF. For the CDR3, the DNA is TGTGCCAGCAGCTTCCGCAGGAACACTGAAGCTTTCTTT. Full variable domain (outside the CDR3, taken from reference TRBV7-3 and TRBJ1-1): GAGVSQTPSNKVTEKGKYVELRCDPISGHTALYWYRQSLGQGPEFLIYFQGTGAADDSGLPNDRFFAVRPEGSVSTLKIQRTERGDSAVYLCASSFRRNTEAFFGQGTRLTVV.

The table lists this clonotype with many counts. The genes are TRBV7-2 and TRBJ2-7; a weak D match, TRBD2 (6 bases). V lost 5 bases and J 7 bases, leaving 18 bases between the germline ends. Germline lookup yields CDR1 SGHTA and CDR2 FQGNSA. The CDR3 sequence is 14 residues long. The CDR3 loop reads CASSRRDLWGEQYF. In DNA, the CDR3 is TGTGCCAGCAGCCGGAGGGACCTCTGGGGAGAGCAGTACTTC.

The J gene is TRBJ2-5, the V gene TRBV7-9, with TRBD2 identical over 12 bases. V lost 5 bases to trimming and J lost 2 bases; unmatched junction nucleotides: 9. The V gene's germline CDR1 is SEHNR and CDR2 FQNEAQ (reference sequence). CDR3 length: 17 residues. The CDR3 sequence: CASSQKTSGGSQETQYF. As DNA, the CDR3 is TGTGCCAGCAGCCAAAAGACTAGCGGGGGATCACAAGAGACCCAGTACTTC.

This clonotype was seen more than once but under ten times. The genes are TRBV6-2 or TRBV6-3 and TRBJ1-2; 8 nucleotides align to TRBD1. The CDR3 has 15 amino acids. V lost 6 bases and J lost 5; bases outside the gene matches: 11. Looked up from germline, CDR1 is MNHEY and CDR2 is SVGEGT. The CDR3 loop reads CASRKTGASSYGYTF. Written as DNA, the CDR3 is TGTGCCAGCAGAAAGACAGGGGCCTCGAGTTATGGCTACACCTTC.

The chain combines TRBV25-1 with TRBJ1-2; possibly TRBD1 for D (5 bases). Germline loops: CDR1 MGHDK, CDR2 SYGVNS. The CDR3 contains 13 residues. The V and J ends lost 5 bases and 2 bases respectively, with 9 bases between them. The CDR3 nucleotides read TGTGCCAGCAGTCAGGGCCTGAACTATGGCTACACCTTC. As protein: CASSQGLNYGYTF.

Only a few counts were recorded for this clonotype. The chain carries TRBV6-1 and TRBJ2-5; TRBD2 agrees at 8 bases. Germline trimming cut 7 bases from V and 1 base from J; bases unmatched to any gene: 2. Germline CDR1 MNHNS, CDR2 SASEGT. The CDR3 has 13 amino acids. This CDR3 reads CASISGAQETQYF. The CDR3 bases are TGTGCCAGCATTAGCGGGGCCCAAGAGACCCAGTACTTC.

This clonotype was found a few times. The chain employs TRBV6-5 and TRBJ1-2; 8 bases map to TRBD1. The CDR3 runs to 12 residues. Losses at the gene ends were 4 bases for V and 8 bases for J; bases not matched to a gene: 3. Germline loops: CDR1 MNHEY, CDR2 SVGAGI. The CDR3 loop reads CASSLDRDGYTF. The CDR3 DNA follows: TGTGCCAGCAGTTTGGACAGGGACGGCTACACCTTC.

V is TRBV7-9 and J is TRBJ1-5; maybe TRBD1 (5 bases). This CDR3 is 17 amino acids long. Trimming left V 7 bases short and J 2 bases short, with 21 bases between. Germline V gene sequence: CDR1 SEHNR, CDR2 FQNEAQ (reference sequence). CDR3 sequence (DNA): TGTGCCAGCACCCCGATTCGGGGGGGGGGAGGCAATCAGCCCCAGCATTTT. Translating gives CASTPIRGGGGNQPQHF.

This clonotype has at least ten counts. This chain joins TRBV10-2 and TRBJ2-3, with 13 bases aligning to TRBD2. V gave up 3 bases and J gave up 0 bases; unmatched junction bases: 6. Germline V CDR1 and CDR2: WSHSY, SAAADI. This CDR3 is 18 amino acids long. Written as DNA, the CDR3 is TGCGCCAGCAGTGACCTGGGACTAGCGGGGCCTAGCACAGATACGCAGTATTTT. Translated, it gives CASSDLGLAGPSTDTQYF.

The CDR3 bases are TGTGCCAGCTTCACGTCGCTGGAGGAAAGTCTATTCACAGATACGCAGTATTTT. This encodes CASFTSLEESLFTDTQYF. The J gene is TRBJ2-3, the V gene TRBV18; possible D gene TRBD2, 5 bases. This CDR3 contains 18 residues. Trimming pared 7 bases from V and 2 bases from J, leaving 25 bases between. Germline V CDR1 and CDR2: KGHSH, LQKENI. The variable domain in full, completed from reference TRBV18 and TRBJ2-3, reads NAGVMQNPRHLVRRRGQEARLRCSPMKGHSHVYWYRQLPEEGLKFMVYLQKENIIDESGMPKERFSAEFPKEGPSILRIQQVVRGDSAAYFCASFTSLEESLFTDTQYFGPGTRLTVL.

This clonotype came up many times. This chain joins TRBV7-2 and TRBJ2-5; a possible D gene is TRBD1 (6 bases). CDR1 SGHTA and CDR2 FQGNSA come from the germline V gene. V was trimmed by 4 bases and J by 0 bases, leaving 9 bases between them. The CDR3 consists of 14 residues. The CDR3 spells CASSSTGYQETQYF. The CDR3 DNA is TGTGCCAGCAGCTCCACAGGGTACCAAGAGACCCAGTACTTC.

This clonotype was seen repeatedly, ten times or more. The V and J genes are TRBV5-1 and TRBJ2-5; D gene uncertain. The CDR3 spans 13 residues. Trimming stripped 2 bases from V and 5 bases from J, with 10 bases between. CDR1 is SGHRS, CDR2 YFSETQ, per germline. The CDR3 DNA follows: TGCGCCAGCAGCTTCGATTTGACGGAGACCCAGTACTTC. Protein product: CASSFDLTETQYF.

This clonotype came up a few times. This sequence joins TRBV28 and TRBJ1-5; D possibly corresponds to TRBD1 (6 bases). The V gene's germline CDR1 is MDHEN and CDR2 SYDVKM. The CDR3 is 14 residues long. The germline V and J ends were trimmed by 4 bases and 6 bases, with 13 bases remaining between them. The CDR3 nucleotides read TGTGCCAGCAGTTCCCCGGGGGCGGGTCAGCCCCAGCATTTT. Residues: CASSSPGAGQPQHF.